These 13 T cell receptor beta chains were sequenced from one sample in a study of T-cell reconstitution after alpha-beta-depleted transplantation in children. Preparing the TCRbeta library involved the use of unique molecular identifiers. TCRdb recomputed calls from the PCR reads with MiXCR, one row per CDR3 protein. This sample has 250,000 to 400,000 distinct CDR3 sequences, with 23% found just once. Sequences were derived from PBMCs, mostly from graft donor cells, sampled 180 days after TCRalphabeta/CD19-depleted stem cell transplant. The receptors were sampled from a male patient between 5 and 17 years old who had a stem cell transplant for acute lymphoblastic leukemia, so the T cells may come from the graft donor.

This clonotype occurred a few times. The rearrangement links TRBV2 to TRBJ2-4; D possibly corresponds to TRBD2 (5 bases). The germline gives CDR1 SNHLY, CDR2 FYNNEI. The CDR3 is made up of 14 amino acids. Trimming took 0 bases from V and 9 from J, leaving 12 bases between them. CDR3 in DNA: TGTGCCAGCAGTGAAGCGCTTTTAGGAGGCATTCAGTACTTC. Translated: CASSEALLGGIQYF.

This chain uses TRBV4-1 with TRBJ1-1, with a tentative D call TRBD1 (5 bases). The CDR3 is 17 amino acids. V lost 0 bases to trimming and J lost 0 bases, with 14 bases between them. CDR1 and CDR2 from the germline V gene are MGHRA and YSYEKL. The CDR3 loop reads CASSQDRQGGMNTEAFF. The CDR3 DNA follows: TGCGCCAGCAGCCAAGATAGGCAGGGAGGGATGAACACTGAAGCTTTCTTT.

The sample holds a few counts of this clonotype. Here the CDR3 DNA reads TGCGCCAGCAGCTTACTCGGGGGACAAATGATCCCCGACAATGAGCAGTTCTTC. Its protein is CASSLLGGQMIPDNEQFF. The chain is built from TRBV5-1 and TRBJ2-1; D may match TRBD1 or TRBD2 (6 bases each). The CDR3 length is 18 residues. Trimming took 2 bases from V and 5 from J, leaving 23 bases between them. Germline V gene sequence: CDR1 SGHRS, CDR2 YFSETQ.

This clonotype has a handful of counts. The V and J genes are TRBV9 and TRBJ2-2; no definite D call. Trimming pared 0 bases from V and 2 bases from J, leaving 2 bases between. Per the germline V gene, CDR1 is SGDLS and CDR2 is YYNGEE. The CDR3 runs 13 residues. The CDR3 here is CASSVDNTGELFF. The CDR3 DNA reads TGTGCCAGCAGCGTAGACAACACCGGGGAGCTGTTTTTT.

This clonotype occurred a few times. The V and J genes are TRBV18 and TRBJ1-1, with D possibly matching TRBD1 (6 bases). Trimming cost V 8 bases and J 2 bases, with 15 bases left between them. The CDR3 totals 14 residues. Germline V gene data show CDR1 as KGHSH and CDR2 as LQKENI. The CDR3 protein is CASAVDRTNTEAFF. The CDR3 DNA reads TGTGCCAGCGCGGTCGACAGGACCAACACTGAAGCTTTCTTT.

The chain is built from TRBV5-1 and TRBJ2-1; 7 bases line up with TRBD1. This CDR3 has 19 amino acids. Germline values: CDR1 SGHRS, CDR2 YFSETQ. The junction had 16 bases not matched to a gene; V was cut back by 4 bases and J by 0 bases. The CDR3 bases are TGCGCCAGCAGCGCGCCACGAACAGGGGCCTCGAGCTCCTACAATGAGCAGTTCTTC. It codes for CASSAPRTGASSSYNEQFF.

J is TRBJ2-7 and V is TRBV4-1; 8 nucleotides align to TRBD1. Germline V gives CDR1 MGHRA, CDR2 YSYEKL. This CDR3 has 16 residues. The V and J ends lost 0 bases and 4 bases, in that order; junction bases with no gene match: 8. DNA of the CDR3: TGCGCCAGCAGCCAAGAAGAGGCAGGGGGCGAATACGAGCAGTACTTC. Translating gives CASSQEEAGGEYEQYF.

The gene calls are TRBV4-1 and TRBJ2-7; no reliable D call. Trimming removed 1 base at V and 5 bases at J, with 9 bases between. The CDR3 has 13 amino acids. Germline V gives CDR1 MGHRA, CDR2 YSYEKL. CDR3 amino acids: CASSQANSHEQYF. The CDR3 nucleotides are TGCGCCAGCAGCCAAGCAAATTCGCACGAGCAGTACTTC.

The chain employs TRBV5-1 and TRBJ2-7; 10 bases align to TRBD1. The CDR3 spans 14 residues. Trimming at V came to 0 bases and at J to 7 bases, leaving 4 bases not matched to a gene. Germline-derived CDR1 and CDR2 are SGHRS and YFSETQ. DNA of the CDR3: TGCGCCAGCAGCTTGGGGACAGGGGGATGGGAGCAGTACTTC. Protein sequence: CASSLGTGGWEQYF.

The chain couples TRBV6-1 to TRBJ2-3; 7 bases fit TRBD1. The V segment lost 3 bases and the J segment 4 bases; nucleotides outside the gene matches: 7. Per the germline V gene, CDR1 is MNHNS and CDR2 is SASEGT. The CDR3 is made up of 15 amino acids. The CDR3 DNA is TGTGCCAGCAGTGAGCGTAGGGGGCAAGCAGATACGCAGTATTTT. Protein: CASSERRGQADTQYF.

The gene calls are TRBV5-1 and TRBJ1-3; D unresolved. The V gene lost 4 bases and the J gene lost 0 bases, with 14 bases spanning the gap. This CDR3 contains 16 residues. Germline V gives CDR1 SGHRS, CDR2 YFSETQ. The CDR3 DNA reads TGCGCCAGCAGCCCCCGAGGGCTCAACTCTGGAAACACCATATATTTT. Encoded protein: CASSPRGLNSGNTIYF. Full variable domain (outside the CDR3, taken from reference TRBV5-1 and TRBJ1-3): KAGVTQTPRYLIKTRGQQVTLSCSPISGHRSVSWYQQTPGQGLQFLFEYFSETQRNKGNFPGRFSGRQFSNSRSEMNVSTLELGDSALYLCASSPRGLNSGNTIYFGEGSWLTVV.

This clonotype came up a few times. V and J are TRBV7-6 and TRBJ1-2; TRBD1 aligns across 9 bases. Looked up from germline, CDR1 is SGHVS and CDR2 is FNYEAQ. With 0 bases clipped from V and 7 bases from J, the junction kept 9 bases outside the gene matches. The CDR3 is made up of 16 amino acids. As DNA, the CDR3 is TGTGCCAGCAGCTTAGCCTACGGGACAGGGTGGGGTGGCTACACCTTC. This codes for CASSLAYGTGWGGYTF.

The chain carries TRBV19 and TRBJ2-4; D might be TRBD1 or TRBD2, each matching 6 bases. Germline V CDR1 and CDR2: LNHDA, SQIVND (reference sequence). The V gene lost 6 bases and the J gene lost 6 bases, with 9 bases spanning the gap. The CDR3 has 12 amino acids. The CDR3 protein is CASRRDINIQYF. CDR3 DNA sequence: TGTGCCAGTAGGCGGGACATAAACATTCAGTACTTC.